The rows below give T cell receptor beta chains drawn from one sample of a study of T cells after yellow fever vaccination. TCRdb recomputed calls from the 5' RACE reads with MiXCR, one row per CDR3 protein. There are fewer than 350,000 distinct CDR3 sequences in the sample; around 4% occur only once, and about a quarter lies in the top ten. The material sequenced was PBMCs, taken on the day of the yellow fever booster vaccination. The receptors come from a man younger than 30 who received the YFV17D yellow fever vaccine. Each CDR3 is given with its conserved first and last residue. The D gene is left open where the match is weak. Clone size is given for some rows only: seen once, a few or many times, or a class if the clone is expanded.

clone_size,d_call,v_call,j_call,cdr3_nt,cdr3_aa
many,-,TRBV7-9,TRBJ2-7,TGTGCCAGCAGCGAGGAGGCCAGGTTCTACGAGCAGTACTTC,CASSEEARFYEQYF
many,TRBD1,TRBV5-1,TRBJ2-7,TGCGCCAGCAGCGCCCGACAGGGGGAGGCCTACGAGCAGTACTTC,CASSARQGEAYEQYF
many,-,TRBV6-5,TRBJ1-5,TGTGCCAGCAGTCGGGGGAGGCCTTATAGCAATCAGCCCCAGCATTTT,CASSRGRPYSNQPQHF
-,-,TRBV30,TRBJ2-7,TGTGCCTGGAGTAAACCTACTAGGGGCTACGAGCAGTACTTC,CAWSKPTRGYEQYF
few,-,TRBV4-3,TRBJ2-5,TGCGCCAGCAGCCAAGGGGCTCATTATGGGGAACAAGAGACCCAGTACTTC,CASSQGAHYGEQETQYF
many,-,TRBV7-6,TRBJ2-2,TGTGCCAGCAGCCCCTTTATCGGGGAGCTGTTTTTT,CASSPFIGELFF
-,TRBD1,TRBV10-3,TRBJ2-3,TGTGCCATCAGGGGGGACAGGGGGACAGATACGCAGTATTTT,CAIRGDRGTDTQYF
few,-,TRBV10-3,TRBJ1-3,TGTGCCATCAGTGAAACAGGGACTTCGTCTGGAAACACCATATATTTT,CAISETGTSSGNTIYF
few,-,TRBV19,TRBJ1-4,TGTGCCAGTAGTACCAGGCCTGCAACTAATGAAAAACTGTTTTTT,CASSTRPATNEKLFF
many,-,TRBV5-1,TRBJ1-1,TGCGCCAGCAGCTTTACGGGTTTGACTGAAGCTTTCTTT,CASSFTGLTEAFF
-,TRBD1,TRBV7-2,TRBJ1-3,TGTGCCAGCAGGTTACAGGGGATCTCTGGAAACACCATATATTTT,CASRLQGISGNTIYF
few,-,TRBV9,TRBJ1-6,TGTGCCAGCAGCGATCTCGCTCGGGCGGCGGGTAATTCACCCCTCCACTTT,CASSDLARAAGNSPLHF
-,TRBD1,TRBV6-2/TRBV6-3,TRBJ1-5,TGTGCCAGCAGCCACCGGGACAGGGTTTATCAGCCCCAGCATTTT,CASSHRDRVYQPQHF
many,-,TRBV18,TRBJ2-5,TGTGCCAGCTCACCACCCCAGGGCCGACAAGAGACCCAGTACTTC,CASSPPQGRQETQYF
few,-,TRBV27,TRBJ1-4,TGTGCCAGCAGTTTAAACAGTGAGGGCGAAAAACTGTTTTTT,CASSLNSEGEKLFF
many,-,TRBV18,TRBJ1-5,TGTGCCAGCTCACCGTCCACTTCTAGCAATCAGCCCCAGCATTTT,CASSPSTSSNQPQHF
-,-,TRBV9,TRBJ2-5,TGTGCCAGCAGCGTAGAGGGGGGAAGCGCGGGAACCCAGTACTTC,CASSVEGGSAGTQYF
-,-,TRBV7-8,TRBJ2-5,TGTGCCAGCAGCTTAGGGGGATCAAAAGAGACCCAGTACTTC,CASSLGGSKETQYF
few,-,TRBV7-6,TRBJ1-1,TGTGCCAGCAGCTTACGTCCCCAGAACACTGAAGCTTTCTTT,CASSLRPQNTEAFF
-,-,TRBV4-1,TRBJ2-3,TGCGCCAGCAGCCAAGCCGGGACTGCACCGGGAGATACGCAGTATTTT,CASSQAGTAPGDTQYF
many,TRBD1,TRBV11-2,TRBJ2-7,TGTGCCAGCAGCCTCGGACAGGGGAGGGGGGAGCAGTACTTC,CASSLGQGRGEQYF
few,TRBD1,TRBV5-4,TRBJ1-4,TGTGCCAGCAGCCGTCAGGGGGTTGAAGAAAAACTGTTTTTT,CASSRQGVEEKLFF
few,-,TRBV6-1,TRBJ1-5,TGTGCCAGCAGCTCTCTTAGGGACGCGATGCATTTT,CASSSLRDAMHF
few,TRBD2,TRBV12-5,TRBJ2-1,TGTGCTAGTGGTGCCCCGTCGGAGCGGGGGGGCCCCTACAATGAGCAGTTCTTC,CASGAPSERGGPYNEQFF
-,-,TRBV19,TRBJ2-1,TGTGCCAGTAGTATAGTGAGGATCACCTACAATGAGCAGTTCTTC,CASSIVRITYNEQFF
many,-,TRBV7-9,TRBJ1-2,TGTGCCAGCAGCTTTGGCAGGGGTAGCGGGTATGGCTACACCTTC,CASSFGRGSGYGYTF
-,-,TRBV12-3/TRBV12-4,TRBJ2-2,TGTGCCAGCAGGGGGCCTAACAGAGTATCCGGGGAGCTGTTTTTT,CASRGPNRVSGELFF
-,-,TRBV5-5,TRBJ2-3,TGTGCCAGCAGCGGGGTGGCAGGCACAGATACGCAGTATTTT,CASSGVAGTDTQYF
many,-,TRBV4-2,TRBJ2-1,TGTGCCAGCAGCCAAGTCCGGACCCAGGGCGAGCAGTTCTTC,CASSQVRTQGEQFF
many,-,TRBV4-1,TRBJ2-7,TGCGCCAGCAGCCAAGATACGGTTGCCTACGAGCAGTACTTC,CASSQDTVAYEQYF
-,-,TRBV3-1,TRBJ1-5,TGTGCCAGCAGCCAACAGGGAGCGAGCAATCAGCCCCAGCATTTT,CASSQQGASNQPQHF
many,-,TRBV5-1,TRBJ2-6,TGCGCCAGCAGCTTAGGATCGGCGGCTGGGGCCAACGTCCTGACTTTC,CASSLGSAAGANVLTF